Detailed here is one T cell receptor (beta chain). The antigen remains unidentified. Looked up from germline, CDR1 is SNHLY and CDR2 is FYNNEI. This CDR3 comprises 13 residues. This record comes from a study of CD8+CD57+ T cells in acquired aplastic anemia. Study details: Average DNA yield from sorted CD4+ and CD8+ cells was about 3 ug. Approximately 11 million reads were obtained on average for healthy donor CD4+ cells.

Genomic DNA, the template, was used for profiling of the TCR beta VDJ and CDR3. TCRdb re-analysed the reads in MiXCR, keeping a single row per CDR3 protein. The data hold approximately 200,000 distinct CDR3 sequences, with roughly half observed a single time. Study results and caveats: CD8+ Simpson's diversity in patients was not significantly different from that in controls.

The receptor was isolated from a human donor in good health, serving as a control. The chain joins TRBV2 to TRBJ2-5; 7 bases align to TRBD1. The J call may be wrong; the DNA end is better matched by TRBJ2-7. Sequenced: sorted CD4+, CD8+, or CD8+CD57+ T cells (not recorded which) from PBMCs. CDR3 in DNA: TGTGCCAGCAGCCGGGACAGAACCTACGAGCAGTACTTC. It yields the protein CASSRDRTYEQYF.